This entry lists 32 T cell receptor beta chains sequenced from one sample in a study of post-analysis software for immune sequencing data. Overall study findings and caveats: About 5 TRBV segments, including TRBV5-6, TRBV5-1 and TRBV20-1, were more frequent in patients than controls.

These receptors have no known antigen. cDNA libraries for TCR beta contained unique molecular identifiers. TCRdb re-analysed the PCR reads in MiXCR, keeping a single row per CDR3 protein. This sample has about 260,000 distinct CDR3 sequences; 36% occur once, and the top ten carry approximately 4.6%. The specimen sequenced was blood. The receptors were gathered from a girl aged 10 to 17 with multiple sclerosis.

This clonotype was seen only a few times. One junction end disagrees with the germline gene, perhaps due to a read error. The chain links TRBV5-1 to TRBJ2-1; the D is unclear. CDR3 length: 12 amino acids. The V gene's germline CDR1 is SGHRS and CDR2 YFSETQ. The CDR3 nucleotides read TGCGCCAGCAGCTTCGTCTACAATGAGCGGTTCTTC. It codes for CASSFVYNERFF. Looking up the rest from reference TRBV5-1 and TRBJ2-1 gives the full variable domain: KAGVTQTPRYLIKTRGQQVTLSCSPISGHRSVSWYQQTPGQGLQFLFEYFSETQRNKGNFPGRFSGRQFSNSRSEMNVSTLELGDSALYLCASSFVYNERFFGPGTRLTVL.

The genes are TRBV3-1 and TRBJ1-1; TRBD1 matches 8 bases. Germline lookup yields CDR1 LGHDT and CDR2 YNNKEL (reference sequence). The V and J ends lost 4 bases and 3 bases, in that order; junction bases with no gene match: 7. This CDR3 spans 15 amino acids. CDR3 sequence (DNA): TGTGCCAGCAGCCCCTCGGACAGGGTGGACACTGAAGCTTTCTTT. Residues: CASSPSDRVDTEAFF.

This clonotype was picked up many times. The chain recombines TRBV25-1 with TRBJ2-1; 14 bases fit TRBD2. The V segment lost 8 bases and the J segment 10 bases; nucleotides outside the gene matches: 10. Germline V gives CDR1 MGHDK, CDR2 SYGVNS. The CDR3 is 15 residues long. CDR3 DNA: TGTGCCAGCTTACCGGGACTAGCGGGAGCGGGGGAGCAGTTCTTC. This gives the protein CASLPGLAGAGEQFF.

This clonotype was picked up one time. The chain uses TRBV10-3 and TRBJ2-5; TRBD1 matches at 9 bases. The V gene end was trimmed by 4 bases and the J gene end by 7 bases; junction bases not matched to a gene: 10. The CDR3 consists of 15 residues. Germline V gives CDR1 ENHRY, CDR2 SYGVKD. The CDR3 here is CAISVTGDREGTQYF. The CDR3 DNA reads as TGTGCCATCAGTGTGACCGGGGACAGGGAGGGGACCCAGTACTTC.

The rearrangement links TRBV29-1 to TRBJ2-5, with a weak D call TRBD1 (6 bases). V gave up 5 bases and J gave up 4 bases, with 20 bases separating them. The CDR3 totals 15 residues. Germline CDR1 SQVTM, CDR2 ANQGSEA. The CDR3 is CSVKTGQRWGETQYF. The CDR3 DNA sequence: TGCAGCGTTAAGACAGGACAGAGATGGGGAGAGACCCAGTACTTC.

This clonotype was seen only a few times. J is TRBJ2-1 and V is TRBV20-1; no definite D call. The CDR3 sequence is 13 residues long. V was shortened by 6 bases and J by 0 bases, with 9 bases between the two germline ends. Germline V gives CDR1 DFQATT, CDR2 SNEGSKA (reference sequence). Here the CDR3 reads CSAGLGSYNEQFF. CDR3 in DNA: TGCAGTGCCGGATTGGGCTCCTACAATGAGCAGTTCTTC.

This clonotype was counted many times. CDR3 sequence: CAWSGPGTIKFF. The CDR3 nucleotides are TGTGCCTGGAGTGGTCCCGGGACTATCAAGTTCTTC. The chain employs TRBV30 and TRBJ2-1, with 7 positions matching TRBD2. The CDR3 runs to 12 residues. From germline, CDR1 is GTSNPN and CDR2 SVGIG (reference sequence). With 1 base clipped from V and 14 bases from J, the junction kept 8 bases outside the gene matches.

This clonotype was counted at least ten times. The chain is built from TRBV15 and TRBJ1-4, with 7 bases identical to TRBD1. The trim removed 0 bases at V and 5 bases at J, leaving 3 bases unmatched. Germline assignment: CDR1 LNHNV and CDR2 YYDKDF (reference sequence). The length of the CDR3 is 15 residues. The CDR3: CATSRDKGQNEKLFF. The CDR3 DNA reads as TGTGCCACCAGCAGAGACAAGGGACAGAATGAAAAACTGTTTTTT.

This clonotype was seen a few times. The V gene is TRBV28, the J gene TRBJ2-3; D may be TRBD2 (7 bases). The CDR3 consists of 14 residues. V was cut by 11 bases and J by 1 base, with 16 bases left in between. CDR1 MDHEN and CDR2 SYDVKM come from the germline V gene. The CDR3 sequence is CASEGGRGTDTQYF. The CDR3 nucleotides read TGTGCCTCGGAGGGGGGGAGGGGCACAGATACGCAGTATTTT.

J is TRBJ1-4 and V is TRBV20-1; no clear D gene. V was pared by 6 bases and J by 3 bases, with 14 bases between. The CDR3 covers 14 residues. Per the germline V gene, CDR1 is DFQATT and CDR2 is SNEGSKA (reference sequence). The CDR3 bases are TGCAGTGCCAGCCGCAGGTGGCCTAATGAAAAACTGTTTTTT. Its protein is CSASRRWPNEKLFF.

This clonotype was seen a handful of times. The chain recombines TRBV20-1 with TRBJ1-6; the match to TRBD1 covers 7 bases. The CDR3 spans 16 residues. CDR1 DFQATT and CDR2 SNEGSKA come from the germline V gene (reference sequence). The trim removed 3 bases at V and 7 bases at J, leaving 12 bases unmatched. Here the CDR3 reads CSASPPNRGENSPLHF. For the CDR3, the DNA is TGCAGTGCTAGCCCCCCAAACAGGGGAGAGAATTCACCCCTCCACTTT.

This clonotype showed up just a few times. For the CDR3, the DNA is TGCAGCGTTGCTCTCAGGGGCTCTGGAAACACCATATATTTT. It codes for CSVALRGSGNTIYF. The V and J genes are TRBV29-1 and TRBJ1-3; TRBD1 is a possible D gene (6 bases). Trimming cost V 4 bases and J 0 bases, with 10 bases left between them. Germline values: CDR1 SQVTM, CDR2 ANQGSEA. The CDR3 is made up of 14 amino acids.

For this clonotype: At one end the junction does not follow the germline gene, possibly because of a read error. The genes are TRBV6-5 and TRBJ2-1; possibly TRBD2 for D (6 bases). The CDR3 covers 14 residues. Germline CDR1 and CDR2: MNHEY and SVGAGI. CDR3 sequence reads: CASSLTSWSHERFF. As DNA, the CDR3 is TGTGCCAGCAGTTTGACTAGTTGGTCTCATGAGCGGTTCTTC.

The rearrangement links TRBV6-6 to TRBJ1-4; D is ambiguous. Germline CDR1 MNHNY, CDR2 SVGAGI (reference sequence). The germline V and J ends were trimmed by 0 bases and 8 bases, with 13 bases remaining between them. CDR3 length: 15 residues. The DNA of the CDR3 is TGTGCCAGCAGTTACTCGGAGGGTTTAAACGAAAAACTGTTTTTT. Translating it yields CASSYSEGLNEKLFF.

This clonotype was counted at least ten times. The chain employs TRBV18 and TRBJ1-1, with 10 bases matching TRBD1. The germline V gene has CDR1 KGHSH and CDR2 LQKENI. J gave up 0 bases and V 1 base, and 8 bases lay outside the gene matches. The CDR3 covers 18 residues. The CDR3 sequence is CASSPLGAGQGMNTEAFF. DNA for the CDR3: TGTGCCAGCTCACCACTCGGGGCGGGACAGGGGATGAACACTGAAGCTTTCTTT.

This clonotype was counted only a few times. V gene TRBV10-3 combines with J gene TRBJ2-2; 9 bases align to TRBD2. V lost 11 bases to trimming and J lost 2 bases; unmatched junction nucleotides: 12. The CDR3 is 16 amino acids. Germline values: CDR1 ENHRY, CDR2 SYGVKD. CDR3 nucleotides: TGTGCCGTAGCTTCCCCTAGCGGGGCAAACACCGGGGAGCTGTTTTTT. Translation gives CAVASPSGANTGELFF.

This clonotype came up many times. J is TRBJ1-1 and V is TRBV20-1, with a weak D call TRBD1 (6 bases). V lost 7 bases and J lost 2, with 11 bases in between. This CDR3 contains 12 residues. Per the germline V gene, CDR1 is DFQATT and CDR2 is SNEGSKA (reference sequence). Here the CDR3 DNA reads TGCAGTGGACCAGGGGATAACACTGAAGCTTTCTTT. Translation: CSGPGDNTEAFF.

This clonotype was seen at least ten times. V gene TRBV5-4 combines with J gene TRBJ2-1; a weak D match, TRBD1 (5 bases). Per germline, CDR1 SGHNT and CDR2 YYREEE (reference sequence). This CDR3 is built from 16 residues. Trimming pared 1 base from V and 0 bases from J, leaving 11 bases between. CDR3 sequence: CASSLLGVPSYNEQFF. For the CDR3, the DNA is TGTGCCAGCAGCTTGCTAGGGGTCCCCTCCTACAATGAGCAGTTCTTC.

This clonotype was recorded many times. The chain joins TRBV12-3 or TRBV12-4 to TRBJ1-1; 8 bases map to TRBD1. This CDR3 contains 12 residues. V was clipped by 6 bases and J by 6 bases; unmatched bases: 3. CDR3 protein: CASSLDRAEAFF. DNA for the CDR3: TGTGCCAGCAGCCTGGACAGGGCTGAAGCTTTCTTT.

This clonotype showed up many times. The rearrangement joins TRBV20-1 to TRBJ1-1, with D tentatively TRBD1 (5 bases). This CDR3 is 13 amino acids long. The V gene's germline CDR1 is DFQATT and CDR2 SNEGSKA (reference sequence). CDR3 in DNA: TGCAGCACCGGGGCCCGACTGAACACTGAAGCTTTCTTT. It is translated as CSTGARLNTEAFF.

The table lists this clonotype with a few counts. This sequence joins TRBV5-1 and TRBJ1-1; TRBD1 aligns across 7 bases. V was clipped by 3 bases and J by 8 bases; unmatched bases: 16. Per the germline V gene, CDR1 is SGHRS and CDR2 is YFSETQ. This CDR3 has 16 residues. The CDR3 is CASSYITSGGPPEAFF. In nucleotides, the CDR3 is TGCGCCAGCAGCTATATAACATCAGGGGGGCCCCCCGAAGCTTTCTTT.

This clonotype was found many times. The rearrangement joins TRBV7-2 to TRBJ1-5; 8 nucleotides line up with TRBD1. The CDR3 contains 15 residues. The trim removed 1 base at V and 4 bases at J, leaving 3 bases unmatched. Germline V CDR1 and CDR2: SGHTA, FQGNSA. CDR3 sequence reads: CASSLVGQGNQPQHF. CDR3 nucleotide sequence: TGTGCCAGCAGCTTAGTTGGACAGGGTAATCAGCCCCAGCATTTT. Looking up the rest from reference TRBV7-2 and TRBJ1-5 gives the full variable domain: GAGVSQSPSNKVTEKGKDVELRCDPISGHTALYWYRQSLGQGLEFLIYFQGNSAPDKSGLPSDRFSAERTGGSVSTLTIQRTQQEDSAVYLCASSLVGQGNQPQHFGDGTRLSIL.

The chain is built from TRBV7-2 and TRBJ2-1, with D tentatively TRBD1 (6 bases). V lost 3 bases and J lost 11, with 11 bases in between. The CDR3 covers 12 residues. The germline gives CDR1 SGHTA, CDR2 FQGNSA. CDR3 bases: TGTACCAGCAGCTTGACAGGTCAGAAGCAGTTCTTC. Its translation: CTSSLTGQKQFF.

The J gene is TRBJ1-1, the V gene TRBV6-6; D might be TRBD1 (5 bases). CDR3 length: 14 amino acids. V was clipped by 6 bases and J by 2 bases, with 13 bases between them. Germline CDR1 is MNHNY and CDR2 is SVGAGI (reference sequence). Here the CDR3 DNA reads TGTGCCAGCAGGGCTCGGGACGGTAACACTGAAGCTTTCTTT. Residues: CASRARDGNTEAFF.

The genes are TRBV12-3 or TRBV12-4 and TRBJ2-3, with D possibly matching TRBD2 (6 bases). This CDR3 region has 16 residues. Trimming took off 7 bases at V and 0 bases at J, with 17 bases between the two ends. The CDR3 is CASINEDGTSTDTQYF. The CDR3 DNA reads TGTGCCAGCATAAACGAGGATGGGACTAGCACAGATACGCAGTATTTT.

The V gene is TRBV4-2, the J gene TRBJ1-2; D gene unclear. This CDR3 has 14 amino acids. Germline lookup yields CDR1 LGHNA and CDR2 YNFKEQ. With 4 bases removed from V and 4 bases from J, the gap between germline ends came to 13 bases. CDR3 in amino acids: CASSPPVKAYGYTF. CDR3 DNA sequence: TGTGCCAGCAGCCCCCCGGTAAAGGCCTATGGCTACACCTTC.

This clonotype was detected ten times or more. The chain uses TRBV14 and TRBJ1-1, with TRBD1 identical over 8 bases. The junction had 1 base not matched to a gene; V was cut back by 1 base and J by 3 bases. Germline CDR1 and CDR2: SGHDN and FVKESK. The CDR3 covers 14 residues. The CDR3 DNA follows: TGTGCCAGCAGCCAAGGACAGGGGTACACTGAAGCTTTCTTT. Protein sequence: CASSQGQGYTEAFF.

This clonotype was seen only a few times. The chain has TRBV9 and TRBJ1-6; D is unclear. This CDR3 has 16 amino acids. Trimming took off 0 bases at V and 2 bases at J, with 9 bases between the two ends. Germline V gene data show CDR1 as SGDLS and CDR2 as YYNGEE. The CDR3 sequence: CASSVEGLPYNSPLHF. The DNA for the CDR3 is TGTGCCAGCAGCGTAGAAGGTTTGCCCTATAATTCACCCCTCCACTTT.

This clonotype came up many times. The chain recombines TRBV20-1 with TRBJ2-3, with 9 bases fitting TRBD2. CDR1 is DFQATT, CDR2 SNEGSKA, per germline (reference sequence). The CDR3 consists of 15 residues. J lost 1 base, V lost 5 bases, and 7 bases had no gene match. The CDR3 sequence is CSASGIAGGTDTQYF. As DNA, the CDR3 is TGCAGTGCTTCTGGGATAGCGGGGGGCACAGATACGCAGTATTTT.

This clonotype has more than one count but fewer than ten. The chain employs TRBV19 and TRBJ2-6, with 8 positions matching TRBD1. CDR1 LNHDA and CDR2 SQIVND come from the germline V gene (reference sequence). There are 18 residues in the CDR3. The trim removed 4 bases at V and 0 bases at J, leaving 8 bases unmatched. This CDR3 reads CASSKDRASRSGANVLTF. The CDR3 DNA sequence: TGTGCCAGTAGTAAGGACAGGGCCTCGCGCTCTGGGGCCAACGTCCTGACTTTC.

The chain recombines TRBV27 with TRBJ1-1; weak D call: TRBD1 (6 bases). There are 15 residues in the CDR3. Germline CDR1 MNHEY, CDR2 SMNVEV (reference sequence). Trimming removed 0 bases at V and 4 bases at J, with 12 bases between. CDR3 sequence: CASSLSPGEGTEAFF. CDR3 DNA: TGTGCCAGCAGTTTATCTCCAGGGGAGGGCACTGAAGCTTTCTTT.

With regard to this clonotype: A much larger clonotype is one base distant, so this may be a read error. The chain is built from TRBV7-2 and TRBJ2-1; 13 nucleotides match TRBD2. The V segment lost 5 bases and the J segment 3 bases; nucleotides outside the gene matches: 4. CDR3 length: 16 amino acids. Germline assignment: CDR1 SGHTA and CDR2 FQGNSA. CDR3 residues: CASSKWTSGGYNEQFF. The DNA for the CDR3 is TGTGCCAGCAGCAAATGGACTAGCGGGGGCTACAATGAGCAGTTCTTC.